Listed below are T cell receptor beta chains from one sample, sequenced in a study of control samples from healthy donors and cancer patients. Using immunoSEQ multiplex PCR, the repertoire was profiled, and TCRdb retains in-frame clones only, with some absent. Of some 200,000 clones in the sample, approximately 92% were seen once. The specimen sequenced was blood. The receptor source for this set is a man between 18 and 29 years old in good health. Both conserved end residues are part of each CDR3. Fields, in order: V gene, J gene, CDR3 protein.

TRBV10-3	TRBJ1-2	CATSSQKDGYTF
TRBV11-3	TRBJ2-3	CASSPGTGGDTQYF
TRBV19	TRBJ1-2	CASIKFGTVNGDYGYTF
TRBV19	TRBJ2-2	CASSRRSGTENTGELFF
TRBV5-1	TRBJ2-7	CASSLDKGRGFPYEQYF
TRBV30	TRBJ1-1	CAWSPTRGRPEAFF
TRBV19	TRBJ1-6	CASSEGKVSPLHF
TRBV3-1/TRBV3-2	TRBJ2-7	CASSPRRDYEQYF
TRBV9	TRBJ2-1	CASSVAGHNNEQFF
TRBV6-2/TRBV6-3	TRBJ2-2	CASSYSPGELFF
TRBV6-1	TRBJ2-7	CASSEMAGVPYEQYF
TRBV9	TRBJ2-5	CASSVAGARAETQYF
TRBV7-3	TRBJ2-1	CASSSSGGANEQFF
TRBV5-5	TRBJ2-1	CASSFFKASPPSEQFF
TRBV9	TRBJ1-6	CASSVSFADSPLHF
TRBV28	TRBJ1-4	CASSLGGKLFF
TRBV27	TRBJ2-2	CASSLSVTLNTGELFF
TRBV5-1	TRBJ2-7	CASKTGQSISYEQYF
TRBV30	TRBJ1-2	CAWSGSNYGYTF
TRBV7-3	TRBJ2-5	CASSLTATSGGARSETQYF
TRBV9	TRBJ1-3	CASSSRGLSTIYF
TRBV3-1/TRBV3-2	TRBJ1-5	CASSQGGGRNQPQHF
TRBV12-5	TRBJ2-7	CASGNRGLHEQYF
TRBV28	TRBJ1-6	CASSRKWDSPLHF